The T cell receptor beta chain described here comes from a study of vaccination and CD4 T cells after COVID-19. Study in general: Participants were vaccinated with two doses, given as either BNT162b2 or mRNA-1273 vaccine. Overlapping spike peptides of SARS-CoV-2, HCoV-NL63, HCoV-OC43 and HCoV-229E stimulated the cells.

In its sample, this clonotype was seen once. The antigen remains undetermined. An Oncomine TCR Beta short-read assay was used to sequence the DNA from cultured CD4+ T cells. Extraction of genomic DNA was performed on cultured CD4+ T cells. MiXCR was run by TCRdb on the PCR reads, yielding one entry per CDR3 protein. The table includes 9,900 or so distinct CDR3 sequences, less than 45% detected once. Treatment here: roughly ten-day PBMC culture with coronavirus spike peptide pools or control peptides (ViraFEST assay). From the unexposed donor, CD4+ T cells were collected ahead of the COVID-19 pandemic (2011-2018). Once peptide pools had expanded antigen-specific T cells, ViraFEST sequenced TCRs. The authors swapped half the medium for fresh IL-2 medium on days 3 and 7. The sequence came from a human donor in good health. Sequenced sample: CD4+ T cells from blood, cultured in vitro.

The CDR3 DNA reads TGTGCCAGCAGCCCCACAGGACCCGAAGAGACCCAGTACTTC. Translation: CASSPTGPEETQYF. The V gene is TRBV5-4, the J gene TRBJ2-5, with D perhaps matching TRBD1 (5 bases). Germline CDR1 reads SGHNT; CDR2 reads YYREEE (reference sequence). The CDR3 is 14 amino acids. Trimming took off 4 bases at V and 3 bases at J, with 13 bases between the two ends.